This entry features one T cell receptor (beta chain) sequence. V dropped 7 bases and J dropped 5 bases, with 6 bases sitting between them. CDR3 length: 11 residues. The V gene's germline CDR1 is MNHEY and CDR2 SVGAGI. This sample was included in a study of tumor-infiltrating lymphocytes in localized non-small cell lung cancer. The repertoire was sequenced with immunoSEQ multiplex PCR; TCRdb's copy has only in-frame clones and lacks some. Seen here are some 8,100 clones, around 79% observed once, and the top ten hold 10% to 15%. The chain recombines TRBV6-5 with TRBJ2-1; D might be TRBD1 (5 bases). The sample taken for sequencing was uninvolved lung tissue not adjacent to the tumor. The clonotype comes from a human donor with non-small cell lung cancer. In DNA form, the CDR3 reads TGTGCCAGCACCAGGGACAATGAGCAGTTCTTC. Encoded protein: CASTRDNEQFF.